The sequence of this TCR beta chain was determined in a study of blood T cell repertoires in COVID-19. Study details: PBMCs, B-cell-depleted T cells, or T cells provided the cDNA or gDNA that made up the material.

Source study methods: How many nucleated cells were present was estimated from reference gene primer amplification. TCRdb's copy holds only in-frame clones and misses some; the assay was immunoSEQ multiplex PCR. The V and J calls and clone size come from that table; D and trimming were worked out from the DNA. This table holds 150,000 to 200,000 clones, 65% to 90% found once. This CDR3 region has 14 residues. Germline V gene sequence: CDR1 SGDLS, CDR2 YYNGEE. The V end was cut by 4 bases, the J end by 7 bases, with 16 bases between. The V and J genes are TRBV9 and TRBJ2-3; possibly TRBD2 for D (6 bases). The sequence was collected from a man in his sixties with acute or convalescent COVID-19. The sequenced sample consisted of peripheral blood. This CDR3 reads CASSKGGAGNTQYF. The CDR3 region has the DNA TGTGCCAGCAGCAAAGGCGGCGCGGGGAATACGCAGTATTTT.